The sample holds a few counts of the clone carrying this TCR beta chain. As yet, its antigen is unknown. TCRdb redid the calling of the RT-PCR reads with MiXCR, one entry per CDR3 protein. The data show under 200,000 distinct CDR3 sequences, with around a tenth seen just once and roughly 33% held by the top ten. This record comes from a study of response to subunit inactivated influenza vaccine. The study's findings and limits: Each seasonal flu vaccination may recruit only limited new T cells, authors suggested.

The ends lost 0 bases at V and 7 bases at J; junction bases unmatched: 6. The CDR3 sequence is 15 residues long. Germline V gives CDR1 SGHAT, CDR2 FQNNGV. This TCR derives from a man aged 50-75 years who received an inactivated influenza vaccine. The chain links TRBV11-2 to TRBJ2-1; TRBD2 agrees at 7 bases. This specimen consisted of CD8+ T cells sorted from PBMCs, obtained roughly 24 months after vaccination. CDR3 region: CASSLDLWGGNEQFF. CDR3 DNA sequence: TGTGCCAGCAGCTTAGATCTCTGGGGGGGGAATGAGCAGTTCTTC.